The 24 T cell receptor beta chains below all came from one sample that was sequenced in a study of cytomegalovirus exposure and HLA in healthy donors. Method: immunoSEQ multiplex PCR; TCRdb's copy keeps in-frame clones and lacks some. Among approximately 56,000 clones listed, around 94% were seen once. The sequencing sample was made of PBMCs. The receptors come from a young man in good health and CMV-seronegative.

The J gene is TRBJ2-3, the V gene TRBV4-2, with a weak D call TRBD1 (5 bases). Looked up from germline, CDR1 is LGHNA and CDR2 is YNFKEQ. V gave up 0 bases and J gave up 0 bases, with 13 bases separating them. The CDR3 is made up of 17 amino acids. DNA for the CDR3: TGTGCCAGCAGCCAAGATAGGGGTCCGGAAAGCACAGATACGCAGTATTTT. This codes for CASSQDRGPESTDTQYF.

The chain combines TRBV10-3 with TRBJ1-2, with 12 nucleotides matching TRBD1. CDR1 is ENHRY and CDR2 is SYGVKD in the germline V gene. With V trimmed by 3 bases and J by 0 bases, 11 bases remained unmatched. CDR3 length: 19 amino acids. This chain's CDR3 is CAISEMPGQGAQANYGYTF. In nucleotides, the CDR3 is TGTGCCATCAGTGAAATGCCGGGACAGGGGGCCCAAGCTAACTATGGCTACACCTTC.

The table lists this clone with a few counts. This sequence joins TRBV7-8 and TRBJ2-7; TRBD1 might be the D (5 bases). Trimming removed 8 bases at V and 6 bases at J, with 14 bases between. The CDR3 is made up of 12 amino acids. Per the germline V gene, CDR1 is SGHVS and CDR2 is FQNEAQ. The CDR3 sequence: CASLGRVSEQYF. The CDR3 bases are TGTGCCAGCCTTGGCAGGGTTAGCGAGCAGTACTTC.

V gene TRBV7-2 combines with J gene TRBJ1-4; maybe TRBD1 (6 bases). The CDR3 is made up of 14 amino acids. From germline, CDR1 is SGHTA and CDR2 FQGNSA. Trimming removed 5 bases at V and 8 bases at J, with 15 bases between. The CDR3 bases are TGTGCCAGCAGCCGGGGGGGGGCTGGGGAAAAACTGTTTTTT. It codes for CASSRGGAGEKLFF.

The CDR3 sequence: CASRNVAGGRGDTQYF. In nucleotides, the CDR3 is TGTGCCAGCAGAAACGTAGCGGGAGGGCGAGGGGATACGCAGTATTTT. The V call is TRBV6-6, the J call TRBJ2-3; 11 positions agree with TRBD2. Germline assignment: CDR1 MNHNY and CDR2 SVGAGI (reference sequence). V dropped 6 bases and J dropped 6; count of bases not matched to a gene: 11. The CDR3 contains 16 residues.

This rearrangement joins TRBV6-6 to TRBJ1-1, with 8 bases lining up with TRBD1. Per the germline V gene, CDR1 is MNHNY and CDR2 is SVGAGI (reference sequence). The CDR3 totals 14 residues. The V gene end was trimmed by 4 bases and the J gene end by 5 bases; junction bases not matched to a gene: 6. As DNA, the CDR3 is TGTGCCAGCAGTTCCGGACAGGGATGGACTGAAGCTTTCTTT. Encoded protein: CASSSGQGWTEAFF.

This chain connects TRBV7-2 to TRBJ2-7; 14 nucleotides align to TRBD2. Germline assignment: CDR1 SGHTA and CDR2 FQGNSA. CDR3 length: 15 residues. V was clipped by 4 bases and J by 5 bases; unmatched bases: 4. The CDR3 loop reads CASSSQGLAGDEQYF. The CDR3 DNA is TGTGCCAGCAGCTCCCAGGGACTAGCGGGAGACGAGCAGTACTTC. Variable domain in full (rest from reference TRBV7-2 and TRBJ2-7): GAGVSQSPSNKVTEKGKDVELRCDPISGHTALYWYRQSLGQGLEFLIYFQGNSAPDKSGLPSDRFSAERTGGSVSTLTIQRTQQEDSAVYLCASSSQGLAGDEQYFGPGTRLTVT.

The chain combines TRBV18 with TRBJ1-2; 7 nucleotides line up with TRBD1. The CDR3 is made up of 14 amino acids. Germline CDR1 KGHSH, CDR2 LQKENI. J lost 0 bases, V lost 3 bases, and 1 base had no gene match. The CDR3 DNA follows: TGTGCCAGCTCACCGGACAGGACTAACTATGGCTACACCTTC. Encoded protein: CASSPDRTNYGYTF.

J is TRBJ2-1 and V is TRBV7-9; 8 bases match TRBD2. Germline lookup yields CDR1 SEHNR and CDR2 FQNEAQ (reference sequence). The CDR3 extends over 16 amino acids. The V and J ends lost 0 bases and 10 bases, in that order; junction bases with no gene match: 11. The CDR3 here is CASSLAELAVPREQFF. The CDR3 nucleotides are TGTGCCAGCAGCTTAGCAGAACTAGCGGTCCCTAGGGAGCAGTTCTTC. Combining the CDR3 with reference TRBV7-9 and TRBJ2-1 gives the whole variable domain DTGVSQNPRHKITKRGQNVTFRCDPISEHNRLYWYRQTLGQGPEFLTYFQNEAQLEKSRLLSDRFSAERPKGSFSTLEIQRTEQGDSAMYLCASSLAELAVPREQFFGPGTRLTVL.

The V call is TRBV10-3, the J call TRBJ2-5; TRBD2 is a possible D gene (6 bases). The germline V gene has CDR1 ENHRY and CDR2 SYGVKD. The CDR3 contains 14 residues. The ends were cut back, 6 bases at V and 5 bases at J, with 16 bases in the middle. In DNA form, the CDR3 reads TGTGCCATCAGGGGGGACCTCGGAGGGGAGACCCAGTACTTC. Translation gives CAIRGDLGGETQYF.

This chain links TRBV28 with TRBJ2-1, with D maybe TRBD2 (5 bases). With 5 bases removed from V and 8 bases from J, the gap between germline ends came to 7 bases. Germline V gene sequence: CDR1 MDHEN, CDR2 SYDVKM. The CDR3 covers 11 residues. The DNA for the CDR3 is TGTGCCAGCAGTAAACTAGATGAGCAGTTCTTC. This codes for CASSKLDEQFF.

The rearrangement uses TRBV6-6 and TRBJ2-2; TRBD1 might be the D (5 bases). Between the trimmed V and J ends, which lost 2 bases and 4 bases, there was a span of 8 bases. The CDR3 length is 14 residues. Germline V CDR1 and CDR2: MNHNY, SVGAGI (reference sequence). DNA for the CDR3: TGTGCCAGCAGTTACGGGGCTTTCACCGGGGAGCTGTTTTTT. It encodes CASSYGAFTGELFF.

V is TRBV5-6 and J is TRBJ2-7; D is ambiguous. The CDR3 has 13 residues. CDR1 and CDR2 from the germline V gene are SGHDT and YYEEEE. Deletions cut 2 bases from V and 6 bases from J, with 12 bases between. CDR3 sequence (DNA): TGTGCCAGCAGCTTTGACCGGAGCCGCGAGCAGTACTTC. Protein product: CASSFDRSREQYF.

The chain couples TRBV28 to TRBJ2-7, with D maybe TRBD2 (6 bases). The germline CDR1 and CDR2 sequences are MDHEN and SYDVKM. The CDR3 covers 11 residues. Trimming stripped 6 bases from V and 8 bases from J, with 11 bases between. CDR3 protein: CASSPRGKQYF. CDR3 in DNA: TGTGCCAGCAGCCCCCGGGGGAAGCAGTACTTC.

V and J are TRBV6-1 and TRBJ2-1; a weak D match, TRBD2 (5 bases). The CDR3 spans 11 residues. Germline lookup yields CDR1 MNHNS and CDR2 SASEGT. V lost 6 bases to trimming and J lost 9 bases, with 9 bases between them. CDR3 DNA: TGTGCCAGCAGCGACGGAGGTGAGCAGTTCTTC. This encodes CASSDGGEQFF.

This sequence joins TRBV28 and TRBJ2-6; D not resolved. This CDR3 has 15 residues. Between the trimmed V and J ends, which lost 4 bases and 0 bases, there was a span of 7 bases. Germline V gene data show CDR1 as MDHEN and CDR2 as SYDVKM. CDR3 region: CASSSFPSGANVLTF. CDR3 nucleotide sequence: TGTGCCAGCAGTTCCTTCCCCTCTGGGGCCAACGTCCTGACTTTC.

The chain combines TRBV27 with TRBJ1-5; D is perhaps TRBD1 (6 bases). Germline V gene lookup returns CDR1 MNHEY and CDR2 SMNVEV (reference sequence). The CDR3 consists of 14 residues. Trimming took off 6 bases at V and 7 bases at J, with 16 bases between the two ends. CDR3 sequence: CASSQTGYYQPQHF. The CDR3 DNA is TGTGCCAGCAGCCAGACAGGATATTACCAGCCCCAGCATTTT.

This rearrangement joins TRBV20-1 to TRBJ2-7; no definite D call. CDR1 and CDR2 from the germline V gene are DFQATT and SNEGSKA (reference sequence). The CDR3 length is 11 residues. The ends were cut back, 2 bases at V and 2 bases at J, with 4 bases in the middle. The CDR3 loop reads CSARLAYEQYF. The CDR3 bases are TGCAGTGCTAGATTAGCCTACGAGCAGTACTTC.

The chain couples TRBV28 to TRBJ2-1; D remains unclear. The germline gives CDR1 MDHEN, CDR2 SYDVKM. Trimming took off 4 bases at V and 9 bases at J, with 16 bases between the two ends. The CDR3 has 14 amino acids. Written as DNA, the CDR3 is TGTGCCAGCAGTTCCCTAAGAGATCCTGGTGAGCAGTTCTTC. Residues: CASSSLRDPGEQFF. The variable domain in full, with the rest retrieved from reference TRBV28 and TRBJ2-1, is DVKVTQSSRYLVKRTGEKVFLECVQDMDHENMFWYRQDPGLGLRLIYFSYDVKMKEKGDIPEGYSVSREKKERFSLILESASTNQTSMYLCASSSLRDPGEQFFGPGTRLTVL.

V usage is TRBV28 and J usage is TRBJ2-1; TRBD1 agrees at 7 bases. This CDR3 comprises 15 residues. Germline CDR1 and CDR2: MDHEN and SYDVKM. V shed 4 bases, J shed 6 bases, and the junction held 9 bases outside the gene matches. In nucleotides, the CDR3 is TGTGCCAGCAGTTCCAATGCCCGGGACAGCAATGAGCAGTTCTTC. Its protein product is CASSSNARDSNEQFF.

The chain recombines TRBV9 with TRBJ2-5; D uncertain. V was clipped by 0 bases and J by 2 bases, with 5 bases between them. The length of the CDR3 is 13 residues. Germline CDR1 reads SGDLS; CDR2 reads YYNGEE. CDR3 nucleotide sequence: TGTGCCAGCAGCGTAGGGCCTCAAGAGACCCAGTACTTC. This encodes CASSVGPQETQYF.

This clone was seen just once. The CDR3 loop is CASSQVASGRAVDTGELFF. CDR3 sequence (DNA): TGCGCCAGCAGCCAAGTGGCTAGCGGGAGGGCGGTCGACACCGGGGAGCTGTTTTTT. The gene calls are TRBV4-3 and TRBJ2-2, with 12 bases fitting TRBD2. This CDR3 spans 19 amino acids. Germline V gene lookup returns CDR1 LGHNA and CDR2 YSLEER. Unmatched junction bases numbered 9, after V lost 1 base and J lost 3 bases.

Details on this clone: The sample has other DNA sequences that encode this CDR3 too. This rearrangement joins TRBV5-1 to TRBJ2-3; D uncertain. The CDR3 totals 12 residues. The V gene lost 4 bases and the J gene lost 5 bases, with 8 bases spanning the gap. Germline V lookup: CDR1 SGHRS, CDR2 YFSETQ. This chain's CDR3 is CASSPRGDTQYF. In nucleotides, the CDR3 is TGCGCCAGCAGCCCTCGAGGAGATACGCAGTATTTT.

The chain carries TRBV6-4 and TRBJ2-2; weak D call: TRBD2 (6 bases). Germline assignment: CDR1 MRHNA and CDR2 SNTAGT. Trimming shortened V by 4 bases and J by 1 base, and 7 bases separated the two germline ends. This CDR3 contains 14 residues. The CDR3 region is CASSGSGNTGELFF. DNA of the CDR3: TGTGCCAGCAGTGGTAGCGGGAACACCGGGGAGCTGTTTTTT.